A single TCR beta chain is shown here with its context. The source of the sample is a study of cytotoxic CD8 clonotypes in ibrutinib-treated CLL. Germline CDR1 SGHDN, CDR2 FVKESK. V was trimmed by 2 bases and J by 2 bases, leaving 10 bases between them. The length of the CDR3 is 14 residues. The assay was immunoSEQ multiplex PCR, and TCRdb's table has in-frame clones only and misses some. The data contain around 200,000 clones, 79% of them singletons. The chain recombines TRBV14 with TRBJ2-7; D possibly corresponds to TRBD2 (6 bases). This TCR was sampled from a human donor with chronic lymphocytic leukemia. The source was PBMCs, collected after 12 months of ibrutinib treatment. Here the CDR3 DNA reads TGTGCCAGCAGCCAATTTGGACTAACCTACGAGCAGTACTTC. Amino acid sequence: CASSQFGLTYEQYF.